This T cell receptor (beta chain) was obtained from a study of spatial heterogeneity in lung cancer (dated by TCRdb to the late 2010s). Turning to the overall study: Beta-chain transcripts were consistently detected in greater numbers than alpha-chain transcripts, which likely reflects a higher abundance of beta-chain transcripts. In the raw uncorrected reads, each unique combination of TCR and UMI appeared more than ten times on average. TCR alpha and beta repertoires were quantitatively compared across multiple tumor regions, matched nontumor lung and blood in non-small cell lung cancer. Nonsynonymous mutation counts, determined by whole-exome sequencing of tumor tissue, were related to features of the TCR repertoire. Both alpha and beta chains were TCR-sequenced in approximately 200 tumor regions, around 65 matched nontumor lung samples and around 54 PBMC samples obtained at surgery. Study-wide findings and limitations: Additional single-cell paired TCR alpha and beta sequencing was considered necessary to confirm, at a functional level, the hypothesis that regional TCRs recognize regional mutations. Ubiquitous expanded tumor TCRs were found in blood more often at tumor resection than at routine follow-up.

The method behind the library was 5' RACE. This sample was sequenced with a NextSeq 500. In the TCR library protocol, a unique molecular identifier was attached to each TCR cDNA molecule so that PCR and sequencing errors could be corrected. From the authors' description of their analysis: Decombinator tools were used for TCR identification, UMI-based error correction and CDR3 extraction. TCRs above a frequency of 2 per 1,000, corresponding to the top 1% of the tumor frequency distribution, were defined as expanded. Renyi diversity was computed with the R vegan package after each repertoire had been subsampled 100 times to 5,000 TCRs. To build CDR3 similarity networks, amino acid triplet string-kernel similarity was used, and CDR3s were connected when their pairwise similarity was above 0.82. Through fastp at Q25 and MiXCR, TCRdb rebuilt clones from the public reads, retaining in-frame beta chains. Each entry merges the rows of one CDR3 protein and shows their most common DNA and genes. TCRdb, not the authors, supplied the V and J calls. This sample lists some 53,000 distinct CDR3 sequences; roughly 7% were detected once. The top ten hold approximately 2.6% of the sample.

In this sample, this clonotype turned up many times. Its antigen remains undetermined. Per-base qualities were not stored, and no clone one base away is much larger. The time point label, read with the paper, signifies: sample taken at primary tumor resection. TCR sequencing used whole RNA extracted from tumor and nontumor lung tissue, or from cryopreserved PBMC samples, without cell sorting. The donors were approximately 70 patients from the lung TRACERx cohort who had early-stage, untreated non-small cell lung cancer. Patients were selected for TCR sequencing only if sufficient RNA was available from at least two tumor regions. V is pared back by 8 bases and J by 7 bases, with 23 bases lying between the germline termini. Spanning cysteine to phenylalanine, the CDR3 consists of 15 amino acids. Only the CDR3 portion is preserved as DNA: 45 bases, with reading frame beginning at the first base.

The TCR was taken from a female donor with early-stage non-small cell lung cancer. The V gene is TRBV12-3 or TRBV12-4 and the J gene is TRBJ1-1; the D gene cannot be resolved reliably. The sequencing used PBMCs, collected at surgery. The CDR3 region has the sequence CASDSVLGYTREAFF. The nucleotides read TGTGCCAGCGATTCGGTGTTGGGATACACCCGTGAAGCTTTCTTT.